One sample yielded the 11 T cell receptor beta chains listed below, sequenced in a study of blood T cell repertoires in COVID-19 (dated by TCRdb to 2019 to 2021). Library preparation employed the immunoSEQ multiplex PCR assay. TCRdb re-hosts the immuneACCESS table, in-frame sequences only. Its copies lack some clones; in the studies checked, an unresolved V gene accounts for under half of them, and the cause for the rest is not known. This sample comprises some 80,000 clones, more than 80% of them detected only once. Together, the top ten hold less than 0.8% of the sample. The sequencing input was peripheral blood. These receptors all stem from a woman aged 80 or over with acute or convalescent COVID-19.

The chain uses TRBV6-5 and TRBJ1-4, with a weak D call TRBD1 (6 bases). This CDR3 contains 14 residues. Germline V gene lookup returns CDR1 MNHEY and CDR2 SVGAGI. Trimming cost V 6 bases and J 8 bases, with 16 bases left between them. The CDR3 sequence: CASRVTGPGEKLFF. The CDR3, as DNA: TGTGCCAGCAGGGTTACAGGGCCAGGGGAAAAACTGTTTTTT.

The chain combines TRBV5-4 with TRBJ2-3; 10 nucleotides line up with TRBD1. The CDR3 has 16 residues. CDR1 and CDR2 from the germline V gene are SGHNT and YYREEE (reference sequence). The trim removed 4 bases at V and 4 bases at J, leaving 9 bases unmatched. The CDR3 DNA reads TGTGCCAGCAGCCCCCCGGGACAGGGGTCGGCAGATACGCAGTATTTT. Its protein product is CASSPPGQGSADTQYF.

V and J are TRBV3-1 (or the pseudogene TRBV3-2) and TRBJ2-3, with TRBD1 as a possible D gene (6 bases). Germline-derived CDR1 and CDR2 are LGHDT and YNNKEL (reference sequence). Trimming took off 8 bases at V and 6 bases at J, with 12 bases between the two ends. The CDR3 totals 12 residues. CDR3 coding DNA: TGTGCCAGCGGTCAGGGGTTGGATACGCAGTATTTT. Amino acids: CASGQGLDTQYF.

J is TRBJ1-2 and V is TRBV3-1 (or the pseudogene TRBV3-2), with D unresolved. This CDR3 comprises 16 residues. Germline CDR1 is LGHDT and CDR2 is YNNKEL (reference sequence). Trimming pared 0 bases from V and 8 bases from J, leaving 19 bases between. CDR3 nucleotides: TGTGCCAGCAGCCAAGATTCCTTGTATCGAAGCCGCGGCTACACCTTC. Translation gives CASSQDSLYRSRGYTF.

This chain joins TRBV3-1 (or the pseudogene TRBV3-2) and TRBJ1-1; D gene ambiguous. The CDR3 spans 13 residues. V lost 4 bases and J 6 bases, leaving 12 bases between the germline ends. CDR1 and CDR2 (germline): LGHDT, YNNKEL (reference sequence). The CDR3, as DNA: TGTGCCAGCAGCCCTCTAAGTGCGGCTGAAGCTTTCTTT. Protein: CASSPLSAAEAFF.

This clone showed up just a few times. The rearrangement links TRBV2 to TRBJ2-7, with D possibly TRBD2 on 5 matching bases. CDR1 is SNHLY, CDR2 FYNNEI, per germline. The CDR3 runs to 11 residues. V was trimmed by 8 bases and J by 5 bases, leaving 10 bases between them. The CDR3 coding sequence is TGTGCCAGCGCGGGCTACCACGAGCAGTACTTC. It encodes CASAGYHEQYF.

CDR3 amino acids: CASSSGQGGSYEQYF. As DNA, the CDR3 is TGTGCCAGCAGCTCCGGACAGGGTGGGTCCTACGAGCAGTACTTC. The chain employs TRBV9 and TRBJ2-7; 8 bases fit TRBD1. The J segment lost 1 base and the V segment lost 4 bases, leaving 7 bases of the junction unmatched. This CDR3 has 15 amino acids. Germline V gene data show CDR1 as SGDLS and CDR2 as YYNGEE. The whole variable domain, remainder taken from reference TRBV9 and TRBJ2-7, is DSGVTQTPKHLITATGQRVTLRCSPRSGDLSVYWYQQSLDQGLQFLIQYYNGEERAKGNILERFSAQQFPDLHSELNLSSLELGDSALYFCASSSGQGGSYEQYFGPGTRLTVT.

The chain employs TRBV5-1 and TRBJ1-2; 8 bases map to TRBD1. The trim removed 4 bases at V and 2 bases at J, leaving 10 bases unmatched. The CDR3 is made up of 16 amino acids. Per germline, CDR1 SGHRS and CDR2 YFSETQ. CDR3 residues: CASSAGGTGLNYGYTF. In DNA, the CDR3 is TGCGCCAGCAGCGCTGGAGGGACAGGCCTAAACTATGGCTACACCTTC.

The V call is TRBV19, the J call TRBJ2-1; 7 bases align to TRBD1. With 5 bases clipped from V and 6 bases from J, the junction kept 7 bases outside the gene matches. The CDR3 loop spans 14 amino acids. CDR1 is LNHDA, CDR2 SQIVND, per germline (reference sequence). The CDR3 DNA reads as TGTGCCAGTAGTTCAGGGGGAATGGGCAATGAGCAGTTCTTC. Its protein is CASSSGGMGNEQFF.

This chain uses TRBV11-3 with TRBJ2-2; D gene unclear. Germline loops: CDR1 SGHNT, CDR2 YENEEA. The CDR3 runs to 13 residues. Trimming took 1 base from V and 5 from J, leaving 5 bases between them. The CDR3 loop reads CASSLALTGELFF. The CDR3, as DNA: TGTGCCAGCAGCTTAGCTTTAACCGGGGAGCTGTTTTTT. The full variable domain, completed using reference TRBV11-3 and TRBJ2-2, is EAGVVQSPRYKIIEKKQPVAFWCNPISGHNTLYWYLQNLGQGPELLIRYENEEAVDDSQLPKDRFSAERLKGVDSTLKIQPAELGDSAVYLCASSLALTGELFFGEGSRLTVL.

This chain links TRBV10-1 with TRBJ1-2, with a weak D call TRBD1 (6 bases). Trimming took off 8 bases at V and 4 bases at J, with 11 bases between the two ends. The CDR3 consists of 12 residues. Germline CDR1 and CDR2: WNHNN and SYGVQD (reference sequence). CDR3 sequence: CASQGSCYGYTF. The CDR3, as DNA: TGCGCCAGCCAGGGGTCTTGCTATGGCTACACCTTC.